This T cell receptor (beta chain) originates from a study of post-analysis software for immune sequencing data. General observations from the study: Those with multiple sclerosis, the patient group, showed significantly lower normalized Chao1 diversity than controls. Controls had lower frequencies than patients of five TRBV segments, which included TRBV5-6, TRBV5-1 and TRBV20-1. Batch-mates among the samples co-clustered strongly by F measure.

The CDR3 sequence is 14 residues long. The germline V gene encodes CDR1 SGHAT and CDR2 FQNNGV. V was trimmed by 4 bases and J by 2 bases, leaving 10 bases between them. Presence of unique molecular identifiers characterized the TCR beta cDNA libraries. Some 500,000 cDNA molecules were obtained per 1 to 10 million input T cells. Each CDR3 protein is one row after TCRdb ran MiXCR on the PCR reads. The sample lists 750,000 to 900,000 distinct CDR3 sequences; 40% to 55% were seen once. This clonotype was detected only a few times. No antigen is known for it. The clonotype comes from a girl aged 10 to 17 with multiple sclerosis. V and J are TRBV11-2 and TRBJ2-3, with unresolved D. Sequences were obtained from blood. In DNA, the CDR3 is TGTGCCAGCAGCTCCTGGGTAGACACAGATACGCAGTATTTT. Translation gives CASSSWVDTDTQYF.